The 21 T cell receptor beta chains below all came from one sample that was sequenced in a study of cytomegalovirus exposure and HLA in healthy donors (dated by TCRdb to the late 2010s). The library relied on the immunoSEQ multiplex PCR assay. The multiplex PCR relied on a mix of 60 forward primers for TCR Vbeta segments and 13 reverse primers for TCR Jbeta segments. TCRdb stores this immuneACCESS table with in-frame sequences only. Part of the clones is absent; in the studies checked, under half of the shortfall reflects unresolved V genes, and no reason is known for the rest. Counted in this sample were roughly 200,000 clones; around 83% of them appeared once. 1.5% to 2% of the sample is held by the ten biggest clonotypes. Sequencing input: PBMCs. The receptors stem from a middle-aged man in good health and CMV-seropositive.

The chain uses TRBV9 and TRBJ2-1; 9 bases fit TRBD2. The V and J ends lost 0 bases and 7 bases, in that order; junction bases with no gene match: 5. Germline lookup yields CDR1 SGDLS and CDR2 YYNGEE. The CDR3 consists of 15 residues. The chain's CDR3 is CASSVDGLAKNEQFF. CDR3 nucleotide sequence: TGTGCCAGCAGCGTAGATGGACTAGCGAAGAATGAGCAGTTCTTC.

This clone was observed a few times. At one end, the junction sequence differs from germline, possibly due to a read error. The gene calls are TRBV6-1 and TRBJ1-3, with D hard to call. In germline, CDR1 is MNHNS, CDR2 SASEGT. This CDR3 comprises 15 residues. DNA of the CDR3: TGTGCCAGCAGCGAAGGAATCTACTCTGGAAACACCATATATTTT. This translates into CASSEGIYSGNTIYF.

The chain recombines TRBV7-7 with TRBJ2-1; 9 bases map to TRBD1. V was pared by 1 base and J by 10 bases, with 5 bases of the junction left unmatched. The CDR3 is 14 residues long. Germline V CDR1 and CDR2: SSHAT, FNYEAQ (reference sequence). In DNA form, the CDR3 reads TGTGCCAGCAGCTTAGGGGGACAGGGTGAGGAGCAGTTCTTC. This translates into CASSLGGQGEEQFF.

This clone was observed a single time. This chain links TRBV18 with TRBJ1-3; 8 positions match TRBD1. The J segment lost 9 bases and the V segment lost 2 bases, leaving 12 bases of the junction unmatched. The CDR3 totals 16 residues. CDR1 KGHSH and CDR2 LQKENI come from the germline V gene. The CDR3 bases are TGTGCCAGCTCACCAAGCGGGACAGGAGGAGTAATCACCATATATTTT. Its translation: CASSPSGTGGVITIYF.

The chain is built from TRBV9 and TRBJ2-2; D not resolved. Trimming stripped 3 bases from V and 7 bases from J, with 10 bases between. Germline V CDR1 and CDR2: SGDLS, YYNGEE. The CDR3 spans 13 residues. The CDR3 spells CASSALLNGELFF. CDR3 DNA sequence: TGTGCCAGCAGCGCCCTATTAAACGGGGAGCTGTTTTTT.

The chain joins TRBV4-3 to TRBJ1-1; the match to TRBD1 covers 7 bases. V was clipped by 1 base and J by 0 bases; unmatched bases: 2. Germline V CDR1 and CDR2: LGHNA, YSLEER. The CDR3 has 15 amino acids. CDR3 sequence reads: CASSQVGQLNTEAFF. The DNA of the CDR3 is TGCGCCAGCAGCCAAGTGGGACAGCTGAACACTGAAGCTTTCTTT.

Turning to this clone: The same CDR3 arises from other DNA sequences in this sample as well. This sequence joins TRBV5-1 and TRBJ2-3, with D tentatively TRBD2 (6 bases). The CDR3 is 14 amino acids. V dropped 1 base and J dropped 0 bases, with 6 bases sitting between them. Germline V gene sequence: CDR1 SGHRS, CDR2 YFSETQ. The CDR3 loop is CASSLSGSTDTQYF. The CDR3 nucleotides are TGCGCCAGCAGCTTGAGCGGGAGCACAGATACGCAGTATTTT.

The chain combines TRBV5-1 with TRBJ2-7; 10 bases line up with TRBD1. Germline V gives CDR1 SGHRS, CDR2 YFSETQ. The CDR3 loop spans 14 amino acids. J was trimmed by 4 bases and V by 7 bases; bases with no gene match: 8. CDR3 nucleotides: TGCGCCAGCCGGGGACAGGGGACGGTATACGAGCAGTACTTC. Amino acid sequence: CASRGQGTVYEQYF.

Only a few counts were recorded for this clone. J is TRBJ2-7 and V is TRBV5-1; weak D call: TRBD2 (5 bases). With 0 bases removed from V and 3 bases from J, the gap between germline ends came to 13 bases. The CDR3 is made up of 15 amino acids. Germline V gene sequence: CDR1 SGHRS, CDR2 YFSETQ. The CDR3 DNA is TGCGCCAGCAGCTTGGGTAGCGATAGGATCTACGAGCAGTACTTC. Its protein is CASSLGSDRIYEQYF.

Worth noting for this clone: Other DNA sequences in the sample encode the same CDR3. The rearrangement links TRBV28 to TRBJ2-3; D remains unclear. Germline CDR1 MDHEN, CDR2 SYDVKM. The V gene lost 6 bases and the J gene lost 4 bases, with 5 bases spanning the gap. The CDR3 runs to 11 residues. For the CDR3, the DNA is TGTGCCAGCAGCTCGGCAGATACGCAGTATTTT. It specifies CASSSADTQYF.

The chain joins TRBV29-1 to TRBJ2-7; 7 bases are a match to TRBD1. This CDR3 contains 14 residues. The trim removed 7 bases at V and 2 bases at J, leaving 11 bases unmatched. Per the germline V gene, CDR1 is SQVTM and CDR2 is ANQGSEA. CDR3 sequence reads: CSATTGVKAYEQYF. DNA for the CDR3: TGCAGCGCAACTACAGGGGTTAAGGCCTACGAGCAGTACTTC.

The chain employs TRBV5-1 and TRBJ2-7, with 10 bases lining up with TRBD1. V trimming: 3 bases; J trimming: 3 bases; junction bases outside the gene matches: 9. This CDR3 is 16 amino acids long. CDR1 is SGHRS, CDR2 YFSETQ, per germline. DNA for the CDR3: TGCGCCAGCAGCTCCGAACCGGGACAGGGGAACTACGAGCAGTACTTC. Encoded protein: CASSSEPGQGNYEQYF.

The CDR3 sequence: CASSLKEVGGNYGYTF. The CDR3 DNA is TGTGCCAGCAGCTTGAAGGAAGTAGGGGGTAACTATGGCTACACCTTC. The chain links TRBV5-8 to TRBJ1-2; a possible D gene is TRBD1 (6 bases). This CDR3 region has 16 residues. Trimming stripped 1 base from V and 1 base from J, with 14 bases between. Germline V gene data show CDR1 as SGHTS and CDR2 as YDEGEE.

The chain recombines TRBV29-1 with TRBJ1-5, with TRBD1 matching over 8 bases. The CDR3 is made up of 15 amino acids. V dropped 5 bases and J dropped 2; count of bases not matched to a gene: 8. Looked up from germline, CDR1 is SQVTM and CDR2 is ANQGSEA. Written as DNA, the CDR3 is TGCAGCGTTCTGGACAGGGAAGGAGGCAATCAGCCCCAGCATTTT. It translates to CSVLDREGGNQPQHF.

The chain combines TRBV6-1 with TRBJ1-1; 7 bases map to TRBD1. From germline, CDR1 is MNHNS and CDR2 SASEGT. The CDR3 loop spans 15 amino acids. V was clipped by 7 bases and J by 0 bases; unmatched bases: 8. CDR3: CASNPGGNMNTEAFF. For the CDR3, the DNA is TGTGCCAGCAATCCAGGGGGGAATATGAACACTGAAGCTTTCTTT.

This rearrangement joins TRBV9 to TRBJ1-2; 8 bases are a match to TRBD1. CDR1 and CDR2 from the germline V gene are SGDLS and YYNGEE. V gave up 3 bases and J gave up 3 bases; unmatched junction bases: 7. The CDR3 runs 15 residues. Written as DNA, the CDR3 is TGTGCCAGCAGCGCCAGACAGGGGCGGGACTATGGCTACACCTTC. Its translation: CASSARQGRDYGYTF.

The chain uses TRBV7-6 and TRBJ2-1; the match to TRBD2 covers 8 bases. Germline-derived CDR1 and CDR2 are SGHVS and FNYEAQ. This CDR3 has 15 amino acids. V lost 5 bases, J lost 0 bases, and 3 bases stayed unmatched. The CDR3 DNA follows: TGTGCCAGCAGCCAAAGCGGGAGCTCCTACAATGAGCAGTTCTTC. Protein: CASSQSGSSYNEQFF.

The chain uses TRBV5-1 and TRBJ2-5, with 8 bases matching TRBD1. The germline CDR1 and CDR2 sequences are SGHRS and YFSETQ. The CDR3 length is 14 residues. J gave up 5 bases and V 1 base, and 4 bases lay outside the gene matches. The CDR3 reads CASSLQGAEETQYF. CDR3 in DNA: TGCGCCAGCAGCTTGCAGGGGGCTGAGGAGACCCAGTACTTC.

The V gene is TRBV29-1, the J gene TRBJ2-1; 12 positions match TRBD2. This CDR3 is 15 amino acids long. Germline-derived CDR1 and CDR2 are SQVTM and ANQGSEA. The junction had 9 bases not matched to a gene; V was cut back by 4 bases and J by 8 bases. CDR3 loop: CSVGKLAGGKDEQFF. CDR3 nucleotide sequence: TGCAGCGTTGGCAAACTAGCGGGAGGAAAAGATGAGCAGTTCTTC.

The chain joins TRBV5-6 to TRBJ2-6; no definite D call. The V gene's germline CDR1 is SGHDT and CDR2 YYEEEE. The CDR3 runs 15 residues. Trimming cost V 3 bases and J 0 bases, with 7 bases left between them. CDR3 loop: CASSSVSSGANVLTF. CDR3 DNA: TGTGCCAGCAGCTCCGTTAGCTCTGGGGCCAACGTCCTGACTTTC.

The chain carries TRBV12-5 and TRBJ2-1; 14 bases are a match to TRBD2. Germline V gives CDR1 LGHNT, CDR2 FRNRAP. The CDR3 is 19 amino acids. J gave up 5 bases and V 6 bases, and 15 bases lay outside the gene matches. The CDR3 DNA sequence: TGTGCTAGTGGCCAGACTAGCGGGAGGGCCCTGGCGAACCACAATGAGCAGTTCTTC. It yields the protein CASGQTSGRALANHNEQFF.